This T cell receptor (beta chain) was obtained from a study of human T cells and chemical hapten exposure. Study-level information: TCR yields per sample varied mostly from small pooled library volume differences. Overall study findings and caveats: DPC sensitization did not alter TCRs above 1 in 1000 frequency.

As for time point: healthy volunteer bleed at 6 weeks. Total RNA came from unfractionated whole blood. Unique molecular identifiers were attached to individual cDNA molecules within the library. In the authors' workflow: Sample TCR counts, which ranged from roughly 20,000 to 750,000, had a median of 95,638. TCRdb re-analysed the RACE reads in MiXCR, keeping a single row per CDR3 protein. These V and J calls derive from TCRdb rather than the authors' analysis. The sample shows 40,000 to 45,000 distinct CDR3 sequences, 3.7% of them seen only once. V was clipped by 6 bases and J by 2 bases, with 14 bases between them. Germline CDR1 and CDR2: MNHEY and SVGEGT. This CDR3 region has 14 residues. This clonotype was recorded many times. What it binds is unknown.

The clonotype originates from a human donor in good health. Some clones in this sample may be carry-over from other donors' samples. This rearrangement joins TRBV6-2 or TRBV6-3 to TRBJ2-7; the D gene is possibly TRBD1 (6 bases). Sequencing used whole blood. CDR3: CASRKIGTPYEQYF. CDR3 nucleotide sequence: TGTGCCAGCAGAAAAATCGGGACACCCTACGAGCAGTACTTC.